The present TCR beta chain was sequenced within a study of metastatic and nonmetastatic thyroid tumors. TCRdb re-clonotyped the PCR reads via MiXCR. Among some 7,000 clones listed, about 32% were seen once. CDR1 and CDR2 (germline): MGHRA, YSYEKL. Germline trimming cut 4 bases from V and 7 bases from J; bases unmatched to any gene: 4. The CDR3 covers 14 residues. Each patient went into thyroid surgery without having received any treatment. This clone was detected once. Sequenced input: adjacent normal tissue. The sequence was obtained from a female donor with papillary thyroid cancer or a benign thyroid nodule (not recorded which). Some clones in this sample may be carry-over from other donors' samples. The chain couples TRBV4-1 to TRBJ1-4; TRBD1 agrees at 9 bases. In DNA form, the CDR3 reads TGCGCCAGCAGCCCCGGGACAGGGTTTGAAAAACTGTTTTTT. It yields the protein CASSPGTGFEKLFF.